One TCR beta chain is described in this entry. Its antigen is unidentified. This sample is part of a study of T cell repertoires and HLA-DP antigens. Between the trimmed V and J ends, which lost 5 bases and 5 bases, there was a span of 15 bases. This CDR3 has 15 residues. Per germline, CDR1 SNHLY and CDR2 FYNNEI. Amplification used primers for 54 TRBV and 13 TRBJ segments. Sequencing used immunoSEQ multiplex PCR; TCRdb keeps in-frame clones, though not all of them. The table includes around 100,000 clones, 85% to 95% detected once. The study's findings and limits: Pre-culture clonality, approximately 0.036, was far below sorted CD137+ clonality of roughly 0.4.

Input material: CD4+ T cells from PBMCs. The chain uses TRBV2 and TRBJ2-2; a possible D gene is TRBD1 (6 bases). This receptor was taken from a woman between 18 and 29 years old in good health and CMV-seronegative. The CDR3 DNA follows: TGTGCCAGCAGTCGACAGGCCCCTATGACCGGGGAGCTGTTTTTT. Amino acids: CASSRQAPMTGELFF.